These 30 T cell receptor beta chains came from one sample sequenced in a study of CD8 T cells in Susac syndrome. RNA, at about 0.45 to 1 ug, was reverse transcribed with random hexamers. TCRdb itself ran the immunoSEQ multiplex PCR reads through MiXCR, one entry per CDR3 protein. The sample lists 150,000 to 200,000 distinct CDR3 sequences; about 94% were seen once. Material for sequencing was CD4+ T cells from PBMCs. These receptors all come from a human donor in good health.

This sequence joins TRBV6-5 and TRBJ1-2, with D maybe TRBD1 (5 bases). V was pared by 0 bases and J by 2 bases, with 10 bases between. This CDR3 is built from 15 residues. CDR1 is MNHEY and CDR2 is SVGAGI in the germline V gene. This CDR3 is CASSYSRGSNYGYTF. CDR3 DNA sequence: TGTGCCAGCAGTTACTCGAGGGGATCGAACTATGGCTACACCTTC.

This chain connects TRBV29-1 to TRBJ2-5; TRBD2 might be the D (5 bases). Germline CDR1 and CDR2: SQVTM and ANQGSEA. The V end was cut by 6 bases, the J end by 1 base, with 12 bases between. This CDR3 contains 13 residues. The CDR3 reads CSVREGPQETQYF. CDR3 sequence (DNA): TGCAGCGTCCGAGAGGGCCCCCAAGAGACCCAGTACTTC.

CDR3 amino acids: CASSQGRLYSNQPQHF. CDR3 nucleotides: TGTGCCAGCAGCCAAGGGAGGCTCTATAGCAATCAGCCCCAGCATTTT. The chain uses TRBV3-1 and TRBJ1-5; D gene ambiguous. The CDR3 runs 16 residues. V was clipped by 1 base and J by 0 bases, with 10 bases between them. Per the germline V gene, CDR1 is LGHDT and CDR2 is YNNKEL (reference sequence).

V usage is TRBV4-2 and J usage is TRBJ2-1; 10 nucleotides align to TRBD2. The CDR3 sequence is 17 residues long. Germline loops: CDR1 LGHNA, CDR2 YNFKEQ. V trimming: 1 base; J trimming: 3 bases; junction bases outside the gene matches: 6. DNA for the CDR3: TGTGCCAGCAGCCAAGTTGAAAGGACTAGCGGCTACAATGAGCAGTTCTTC. Its protein product is CASSQVERTSGYNEQFF.

The gene calls are TRBV4-1 and TRBJ2-5; D might be TRBD1 (7 bases). CDR1 MGHRA and CDR2 YSYEKL come from the germline V gene. The CDR3 length is 15 residues. V lost 1 base and J 5 bases, leaving 14 bases between the germline ends. The CDR3 nucleotides are TGCGCCAGCAGCCAAGTTCCAGGGGGGACCGAGACCCAGTACTTC. The encoded protein is CASSQVPGGTETQYF.

The V gene is TRBV27, the J gene TRBJ2-2; D remains ambiguous. The V gene lost 9 bases and the J gene lost 0 bases, with 11 bases spanning the gap. Germline values: CDR1 MNHEY, CDR2 SMNVEV (reference sequence). The CDR3 runs 14 residues. CDR3 coding DNA: TGTGCCAGTAGACGTTACGCGAACACCGGGGAGCTGTTTTTT. Its protein is CASRRYANTGELFF.

The chain joins TRBV12-3 or TRBV12-4 to TRBJ2-2, with 7 bases aligning to TRBD1. Trimming at V came to 6 bases and at J to 0 bases, leaving 4 bases not matched to a gene. This CDR3 contains 15 residues. CDR3 bases: TGTGCCAGCAGCCGGGGACAGACGAACACCGGGGAGCTGTTTTTT. Its protein product is CASSRGQTNTGELFF.

The chain has TRBV2 and TRBJ2-1; no definite D call. Trimming left V 6 bases short and J 6 bases short, with 9 bases between. This CDR3 spans 12 amino acids. Germline V gene lookup returns CDR1 SNHLY and CDR2 FYNNEI. The CDR3 spells CASRNLLNEQFF. Here the CDR3 DNA reads TGTGCCAGCAGAAACTTGCTCAATGAGCAGTTCTTC.

This chain joins TRBV28 and TRBJ2-1, with D unresolved. Per germline, CDR1 MDHEN and CDR2 SYDVKM. The V end was cut by 5 bases, the J end by 8 bases, with 10 bases between. The CDR3 totals 12 residues. This CDR3 reads CASSEWFYEQFF. The CDR3 bases are TGTGCCAGCAGTGAATGGTTCTATGAGCAGTTCTTC.

The chain joins TRBV29-1 to TRBJ2-5, with 10 bases identical to TRBD1. Germline V gene sequence: CDR1 SQVTM, CDR2 ANQGSEA. This CDR3 contains 15 residues. The trim removed 5 bases at V and 4 bases at J, leaving 10 bases unmatched. The CDR3 DNA sequence: TGCAGCGTTATATTGGGACAGGGGACACTAGAGACCCAGTACTTC. Its protein is CSVILGQGTLETQYF.

The chain couples TRBV20-1 to TRBJ2-3; no reliable D call. The CDR3 spans 13 residues. V was trimmed by 2 bases and J by 0 bases, leaving 6 bases between them. Germline V lookup: CDR1 DFQATT, CDR2 SNEGSKA (reference sequence). The CDR3 here is CSARKDSTDTQYF. The CDR3 DNA is TGCAGTGCTAGAAAGGATAGCACAGATACGCAGTATTTT.

The chain is built from TRBV6-5 and TRBJ2-3; D tentatively reads TRBD1 or TRBD2 (6 bases each). Trimming left V 2 bases short and J 2 bases short, with 11 bases between. The CDR3 spans 15 residues. Germline values: CDR1 MNHEY, CDR2 SVGAGI. The CDR3 here is CASSYRRGVTDTQYF. The CDR3 DNA reads as TGTGCCAGCAGTTACCGGAGGGGGGTCACAGATACGCAGTATTTT.

The rearrangement joins TRBV29-1 to TRBJ2-1, with D perhaps TRBD2 (6 bases). Germline loops: CDR1 SQVTM, CDR2 ANQGSEA. V lost 5 bases and J lost 0, with 14 bases in between. There are 15 residues in the CDR3. CDR3 loop: CSVIPRGGSYNEQFF. As DNA, the CDR3 is TGCAGCGTTATACCGCGGGGAGGCTCCTACAATGAGCAGTTCTTC.

The rearrangement uses TRBV12-3 or TRBV12-4 and TRBJ2-3, with TRBD2 matching 9 bases. The CDR3 runs 16 residues. V lost 3 bases to trimming and J lost 0 bases; unmatched junction nucleotides: 4. CDR3 residues: CASSLGTSGSTDTQYF. CDR3 in DNA: TGTGCCAGCAGTTTGGGAACTAGCGGGAGCACAGATACGCAGTATTTT.

The chain joins TRBV6-5 to TRBJ2-7, with D hard to call. CDR1 MNHEY and CDR2 SVGAGI come from the germline V gene. V dropped 2 bases and J dropped 2 bases, with 7 bases sitting between them. CDR3 size: 13 residues. This chain's CDR3 is CASSYRQTYEQYF. In nucleotides, the CDR3 is TGTGCCAGCAGTTACCGGCAGACCTACGAGCAGTACTTC.

This sequence joins TRBV5-1 and TRBJ2-7; D gene uncertain. The CDR3 sequence is 13 residues long. Germline V gene sequence: CDR1 SGHRS, CDR2 YFSETQ. V dropped 3 bases and J dropped 5 bases, with 12 bases sitting between them. Here the CDR3 DNA reads TGCGCCAGCAGCTCGGTCGGCAGTAACGAGCAGTACTTC. Amino acid sequence: CASSSVGSNEQYF. The complete variable domain, with remaining parts taken from reference TRBV5-1 and TRBJ2-7, reads KAGVTQTPRYLIKTRGQQVTLSCSPISGHRSVSWYQQTPGQGLQFLFEYFSETQRNKGNFPGRFSGRQFSNSRSEMNVSTLELGDSALYLCASSSVGSNEQYFGPGTRLTVT.

The chain joins TRBV27 to TRBJ1-3; D gene unclear. CDR3 size: 16 residues. Germline loops: CDR1 MNHEY, CDR2 SMNVEV (reference sequence). Trimming pared 3 bases from V and 0 bases from J, leaving 12 bases between. DNA for the CDR3: TGTGCCAGCAGTTTTAACCCAGGATTCTCTGGAAACACCATATATTTT. Amino acid sequence: CASSFNPGFSGNTIYF.

This clonotype has just one count. The chain combines TRBV15 with TRBJ2-7; TRBD2 matches 8 bases. After removal of 1 base from V and 4 bases from J, the junction contained 12 bases not matched to a gene. The CDR3 totals 17 residues. Germline V lookup: CDR1 LNHNV, CDR2 YYDKDF (reference sequence). The CDR3 reads CATSRAGRGTGLYEQYF. The CDR3 DNA follows: TGTGCCACCAGCAGAGCCGGGAGGGGGACCGGTTTGTACGAGCAGTACTTC. Variable domain in full (rest from reference TRBV15 and TRBJ2-7): DAMVIQNPRYQVTQFGKPVTLSCSQTLNHNVMYWYQQKSSQAPKLLFHYYDKDFNNEADTPDNFQSRRPNTSFCFLDIRSPGLGDTAMYLCATSRAGRGTGLYEQYFGPGTRLTVT.

In DNA, the CDR3 is TGTGCCACCAGCAGAGAAAGGTCAGTGGAAACCTACGAGCAGTACTTC. Translation gives CATSRERSVETYEQYF. The chain combines TRBV15 with TRBJ2-7; D is unresolved. The V and J ends lost 0 bases and 2 bases respectively, with 14 bases between them. The CDR3 covers 16 residues. CDR1 and CDR2 (germline): LNHNV, YYDKDF (reference sequence). The entire variable domain, with the rest obtained from reference TRBV15 and TRBJ2-7, is as follows: DAMVIQNPRYQVTQFGKPVTLSCSQTLNHNVMYWYQQKSSQAPKLLFHYYDKDFNNEADTPDNFQSRRPNTSFCFLDIRSPGLGDTAMYLCATSRERSVETYEQYFGPGTRLTVT.

Here the CDR3 reads CASRSPTSGIETQYF. CDR3 nucleotides: TGTGCCAGCAGATCCCCGACTAGCGGGATTGAGACCCAGTACTTC. This rearrangement joins TRBV27 to TRBJ2-5, with TRBD2 matching over 11 bases. CDR3 length: 15 amino acids. The V gene end was trimmed by 6 bases and the J gene end by 5 bases; junction bases not matched to a gene: 8. Germline values: CDR1 MNHEY, CDR2 SMNVEV (reference sequence).

The chain carries TRBV9 and TRBJ2-3; TRBD2 agrees at 9 bases. Trimming removed 3 bases from V and 2 bases from J; junction bases left unmatched: 7. CDR3 length equals 16 residues. Germline values: CDR1 SGDLS, CDR2 YYNGEE. The CDR3 loop is CASSGEREVNTDTQYF. CDR3 nucleotide sequence: TGTGCCAGCAGCGGGGAGCGGGAGGTAAACACAGATACGCAGTATTTT.

This chain links TRBV28 with TRBJ1-4; D not resolved. The CDR3 is 14 residues long. Germline lookup yields CDR1 MDHEN and CDR2 SYDVKM. V was cut by 5 bases and J by 7 bases, with 14 bases left in between. The CDR3 loop is CASSLLVPFEKLFF. The CDR3 nucleotides read TGTGCCAGCAGTCTTCTCGTACCCTTTGAAAAACTGTTTTTT.

The chain employs TRBV29-1 and TRBJ1-4; 9 bases are a match to TRBD1. The germline V gene has CDR1 SQVTM and CDR2 ANQGSEA. The CDR3 spans 15 residues. V dropped 7 bases and J dropped 5; count of bases not matched to a gene: 11. CDR3 loop: CSAEEWGQGNEKLFF. CDR3 nucleotide sequence: TGCAGCGCAGAGGAGTGGGGACAGGGCAATGAAAAACTGTTTTTT.

The chain recombines TRBV5-4 with TRBJ2-2; D not certain. The germline V and J ends were trimmed by 0 bases and 3 bases, with 9 bases remaining between them. The CDR3 spans 15 residues. The germline gives CDR1 SGHNT, CDR2 YYREEE (reference sequence). Written as DNA, the CDR3 is TGTGCCAGCAGCTTGGGGGGTGGTGACACCGGGGAGCTGTTTTTT. Encoded protein: CASSLGGGDTGELFF.

This chain connects TRBV20-1 to TRBJ2-1; D is perhaps TRBD2 (5 bases). The CDR3 length is 13 residues. Trimming took 7 bases from V and 8 from J, leaving 18 bases between them. Per germline, CDR1 DFQATT and CDR2 SNEGSKA (reference sequence). CDR3 nucleotide sequence: TGCAGTGTGGACTCCCGTTTTACCGATGAGCAGTTCTTC. This gives the protein CSVDSRFTDEQFF.

CDR3 region: CASSRDGLFGETQYF. The CDR3 DNA reads as TGTGCCAGCAGCCGGGACGGCCTTTTCGGGGAGACCCAGTACTTC. This sequence joins TRBV28 and TRBJ2-5; the D call may be TRBD1 or TRBD2 (5 bases each). Trimming stripped 6 bases from V and 5 bases from J, with 19 bases between. The CDR3 length is 15 residues. CDR1 is MDHEN, CDR2 SYDVKM, per germline.

The chain is built from TRBV29-1 and TRBJ1-1; no clear D gene. Germline values: CDR1 SQVTM, CDR2 ANQGSEA. Trimming removed 5 bases at V and 6 bases at J, with 10 bases between. The length of the CDR3 is 11 residues. For the CDR3, the DNA is TGCAGCGTTAATGGTAATGCTGAAGCTTTCTTT. Amino acid sequence: CSVNGNAEAFF.

The chain carries TRBV29-1 and TRBJ2-5; a possible D gene is TRBD2 (5 bases). The CDR3 consists of 14 residues. The V gene lost 2 bases and the J gene lost 5 bases, with 15 bases spanning the gap. CDR1 is SQVTM and CDR2 is ANQGSEA in the germline V gene. CDR3 nucleotide sequence: TGCAGCGTTGAATTCAGCTCCCCGGGGGAGACCCAGTACTTC. Translation: CSVEFSSPGETQYF.

The chain uses TRBV27 and TRBJ2-5; 8 bases are a match to TRBD2. The CDR3 consists of 15 residues. The ends lost 0 bases at V and 2 bases at J; junction bases unmatched: 2. Germline loops: CDR1 MNHEY, CDR2 SMNVEV (reference sequence). DNA for the CDR3: TGTGCCAGCAGTTTATCGGCTAGCGGGCAAGAGACCCAGTACTTC. The encoded protein is CASSLSASGQETQYF.

The chain recombines TRBV5-4 with TRBJ1-2; maybe TRBD1 (6 bases). CDR1 is SGHNT, CDR2 YYREEE, per germline (reference sequence). V gave up 4 bases and J gave up 8 bases, with 21 bases separating them. This CDR3 has 15 residues. The CDR3 sequence: CASSPPGQQGGGYTF. CDR3 nucleotides: TGTGCCAGCAGCCCCCCGGGACAACAAGGCGGGGGCTACACCTTC.